This entry is about one T cell receptor beta chain. The antigen is undetermined. This specimen belongs to a study of regulatory T cells in long-lasting Graves disease. Study in general: Those Graves' patients who were newly diagnosed had been on antithyroid drugs under 3 months. Broader study findings: Among the persistent patients, some 2,900 public clonotypes were shared, more than the approximately 960 shared among new patients.

Building of the TCR beta libraries involved iRepertoire HTBI primers and Arm-PCR of CDR3 regions. TCRdb fed the multiplex PCR reads into MiXCR, producing one record per CDR3 protein. Among 550,000 to 700,000 distinct CDR3 sequences listed, around 16% were seen once. Time point of the sample: newly diagnosed GD, antithyroid drugs for less than 3 months. From PBMCs, RNA was extracted and then used to make the TCR library. Germline V gene sequence: CDR1 SNHLY, CDR2 FYNNEI. The CDR3 has 16 amino acids. V trimming: 6 bases; J trimming: 9 bases; junction bases outside the gene matches: 11. The same sample was also used in a study of T cells in Graves' hyperthyroidism and ophthalmopathy. That study adds: First-round RT-PCR with HTBI primers amplified the TCR CDR3 region.

The clonotype was recovered from a man between 18 and 35 years old with Graves disease. The chain links TRBV2 to TRBJ2-2; the match to TRBD2 covers 12 bases. The material sequenced was peripheral blood mononuclear cells (PBMCs), taken at new diagnosis, from a patient treated with antithyroid drugs. The DNA for the CDR3 is TGTGCCAGCAGGGAAACTAGCGGGAGGAATGACTGGGAGCTGTTTTTT. This gives the protein CASRETSGRNDWELFF.